The 31 T cell receptor beta chains listed next were all sequenced from one sample in a study of T cell changes during pregnancy in multiple sclerosis. Assay used: immunoSEQ multiplex PCR; TCRdb lists only in-frame clones, some missing. The sample includes tens of thousands of clones, roughly 90% of them seen just once. The starting material was CD4+ T cells from peripheral blood mononuclear cells, obtained in the first trimester of pregnancy. The receptors shown here come from a female donor with multiple sclerosis, enrolled in a pregnancy study.

The chain carries TRBV9 and TRBJ2-6; D may be TRBD2 (5 bases). Germline loops: CDR1 SGDLS, CDR2 YYNGEE. The CDR3 spans 17 residues. The V end lost 4 bases, the J end lost 0 bases, and 14 bases lay between the germline ends. This chain's CDR3 is CASSPRGTHSGANVLTF. CDR3 DNA sequence: TGTGCCAGCAGCCCTCGGGGTACCCACTCTGGGGCCAACGTCCTGACTTTC.

The genes are TRBV28 and TRBJ1-5; D remains unclear. There are 17 residues in the CDR3. Germline V CDR1 and CDR2: MDHEN, SYDVKM. V was cut by 6 bases and J by 1 base, with 19 bases left in between. As DNA, the CDR3 is TGTGCCAGCAGCATGGATAGCCTTTTAGCAAGCAATCAGCCCCAGCATTTT. Its translation is CASSMDSLLASNQPQHF.

The V and J genes are TRBV5-1 and TRBJ2-7; a weak D match, TRBD1 (6 bases). Germline values: CDR1 SGHRS, CDR2 YFSETQ. The V end was cut by 4 bases, the J end by 1 base, with 24 bases between. This CDR3 has 18 amino acids. Here the CDR3 reads CASSPPRKQGVTSYEQYF. DNA for the CDR3: TGCGCCAGCAGCCCTCCCCGCAAACAGGGTGTTACATCCTACGAGCAGTACTTC.

This clone was seen a handful of times. This chain uses TRBV19 with TRBJ1-1; D remains ambiguous. Germline V gene data show CDR1 as LNHDA and CDR2 as SQIVND (reference sequence). The ends were cut back, 5 bases at V and 1 base at J, with 17 bases in the middle. This CDR3 spans 16 amino acids. CDR3 bases: TGTGCCAGTAGTCCCGGCGGGTCGAAGTGGAACACTGAAGCTTTCTTT. Translating it yields CASSPGGSKWNTEAFF.

This chain joins TRBV5-4 and TRBJ2-5, with TRBD2 matching over 7 bases. V lost 0 bases, J lost 4 bases, and 9 bases stayed unmatched. The CDR3 runs to 16 residues. Germline values: CDR1 SGHNT, CDR2 YYREEE (reference sequence). The chain's CDR3 is CASSLVSGMGAETQYF. In DNA, the CDR3 is TGTGCCAGCAGCTTGGTGAGCGGGATGGGCGCAGAGACCCAGTACTTC.

The rearrangement joins TRBV5-6 to TRBJ2-1; no firm D call. Germline loops: CDR1 SGHDT, CDR2 YYEEEE. With 5 bases removed from V and 6 bases from J, the gap between germline ends came to 12 bases. The CDR3 contains 13 residues. DNA for the CDR3: TGTGCCAGCAGAGCCCTTTTCTTCAATGAGCAGTTCTTC. Translating it yields CASRALFFNEQFF.

The chain uses TRBV6-6 and TRBJ1-2, with 8 bases lining up with TRBD1. Trimming took 6 bases from V and 3 from J; bases not matched to a gene: 9. The CDR3 totals 15 residues. Germline V gives CDR1 MNHNY, CDR2 SVGAGI (reference sequence). In DNA form, the CDR3 reads TGTGCCAGCAGAGACAGGGGTTTACGCGACTATGGCTACACCTTC. Amino acid sequence: CASRDRGLRDYGYTF.

This rearrangement joins TRBV28 to TRBJ2-1; tentative D call: TRBD1 (8 bases). The CDR3 is 15 residues long. V shed 8 bases and J shed 4 bases, with 18 bases lying between them. The V gene's germline CDR1 is MDHEN and CDR2 SYDVKM. CDR3 protein: CASGSIQGGYNEQFF. The CDR3 coding sequence is TGTGCCAGCGGAAGCATACAGGGGGGGTACAATGAGCAGTTCTTC.

The chain recombines TRBV15 with TRBJ2-1, with 10 bases matching TRBD1. The CDR3 spans 17 residues. CDR1 is LNHNV, CDR2 YYDKDF, per germline (reference sequence). Germline trimming cut 5 bases from V and 3 bases from J; bases unmatched to any gene: 10. CDR3 loop: CATSLLGTGDFYNEQFF. The CDR3 DNA is TGTGCCACCAGCCTCCTAGGGACAGGGGACTTCTACAATGAGCAGTTCTTC.

V is TRBV28 and J is TRBJ2-3; 7 bases match TRBD1. Germline CDR1 is MDHEN and CDR2 is SYDVKM. V dropped 6 bases and J dropped 2; count of bases not matched to a gene: 5. The CDR3 covers 14 residues. The CDR3 sequence is CASSLGGNTDTQYF. The CDR3 bases are TGTGCCAGCAGCCTAGGGGGCAACACAGATACGCAGTATTTT.

V usage is TRBV6-1 and J usage is TRBJ1-1; TRBD1 might be the D (6 bases). Between the trimmed V and J ends, which lost 6 bases and 4 bases, there was a span of 15 bases. CDR3 length: 14 amino acids. Germline loops: CDR1 MNHNS, CDR2 SASEGT. DNA of the CDR3: TGTGCCAGCAGCCAAAGGGGGAGAGCCACTGAAGCTTTCTTT. Encoded protein: CASSQRGRATEAFF.

This CDR3 is CASSFLPGQGANVLTF. The CDR3 region has the DNA TGTGCCAGCAGCTTTCTCCCGGGACAGGGCGCCAACGTCCTGACTTTC. The rearrangement joins TRBV7-9 to TRBJ2-6; the match to TRBD1 covers 9 bases. The CDR3 extends over 16 amino acids. Unmatched junction bases numbered 7, after V lost 3 bases and J lost 7 bases. CDR1 is SEHNR, CDR2 FQNEAQ, per germline (reference sequence).

The rearrangement uses TRBV6-1 and TRBJ2-7; 8 nucleotides line up with TRBD1. V lost 7 bases, J lost 3 bases, and 17 bases stayed unmatched. The germline V gene has CDR1 MNHNS and CDR2 SASEGT. There are 17 residues in the CDR3. The CDR3: CASKEAGGAHQNYEQYF. The CDR3 nucleotides are TGTGCCAGCAAGGAAGCAGGGGGCGCCCACCAGAACTACGAGCAGTACTTC.

This clone was counted once. The chain carries TRBV18 and TRBJ2-7; the D gene is possibly TRBD2 (6 bases). This CDR3 region has 14 residues. Germline-derived CDR1 and CDR2 are KGHSH and LQKENI. Trimming stripped 1 base from V and 6 bases from J, with 13 bases between. CDR3 sequence reads: CASSPLGGGREQYF. CDR3 bases: TGTGCCAGCTCACCACTTGGGGGAGGACGCGAGCAGTACTTC.

The V and J genes are TRBV5-1 and TRBJ2-1, with 8 bases identical to TRBD2. V dropped 1 base and J dropped 6; count of bases not matched to a gene: 6. The germline V gene has CDR1 SGHRS and CDR2 YFSETQ. The CDR3 extends over 15 amino acids. The CDR3 reads CASSLTSGLVNEQFF. In nucleotides, the CDR3 is TGCGCCAGCAGCTTGACTAGCGGATTAGTCAATGAGCAGTTCTTC.

This clone showed up just a few times. V gene TRBV16 combines with J gene TRBJ1-2; D is undetermined. The germline CDR1 and CDR2 sequences are KGHSY and FQNENV. Trimming removed 2 bases from V and 6 bases from J, with 7 bases in between. The length of the CDR3 is 12 residues. CDR3 coding DNA: TGTGCCAGCAGCCAAAGTAGAAATGGCTACACCTTC. It encodes CASSQSRNGYTF. Based on the CDR3 plus reference TRBV16 and TRBJ1-2, the full variable domain is GEEVAQTPKHLVRGEGQKAKLYCAPIKGHSYVFWYQQVLKNEFKFLISFQNENVFDETGMPKERFSAKCLPNSPCSLEIQATKLEDSAVYFCASSQSRNGYTFGSGTRLTVV.

The chain has TRBV28 and TRBJ1-5; D perhaps matches TRBD1 (6 bases). V was pared by 7 bases and J by 6 bases, with 10 bases between. This CDR3 comprises 12 residues. The V gene's germline CDR1 is MDHEN and CDR2 SYDVKM. The CDR3 spells CASIGGAQPQHF. As DNA, the CDR3 is TGTGCCAGCATTGGGGGGGCTCAGCCCCAGCATTTT.

This clone was seen a few times. The chain carries TRBV21-1 and TRBJ1-2; the table's D call TRBD1 went unverified against the DNA. TRBV21-1 is a documented pseudogene. The CDR3 is 17 residues long. The CDR3 sequence: CATTPAPPRQENYGYTF. The CDR3 DNA follows: TGTGCCACGACCCCCGCTCCGCCGAGACAGGAGAACTATGGCTACACCTTC.

The chain combines TRBV11-2 with TRBJ1-4, with 9 bases aligning to TRBD1. There are 15 residues in the CDR3. Germline V lookup: CDR1 SGHAT, CDR2 FQNNGV. With 5 bases clipped from V and 8 bases from J, the junction kept 9 bases outside the gene matches. The DNA for the CDR3 is TGTGCCAGCAGCCCAGGGGGGACAGGGTCCGAAAAACTGTTTTTT. The encoded protein is CASSPGGTGSEKLFF.

The genes are TRBV5-4 and TRBJ1-1; 10 nucleotides line up with TRBD1. This CDR3 is built from 17 residues. V shed 4 bases and J 0 bases; nucleotides not matched to a gene: 9. Germline CDR1 reads SGHNT; CDR2 reads YYREEE (reference sequence). CDR3 amino acids: CASSTGTGARVNTEAFF. The CDR3 DNA follows: TGTGCCAGCAGCACGGGGACAGGGGCGAGGGTGAACACTGAAGCTTTCTTT.

V and J are TRBV4-2 and TRBJ2-3, with 10 bases that match TRBD1. The CDR3 runs to 16 residues. V dropped 1 base and J dropped 4; count of bases not matched to a gene: 5. CDR1 LGHNA and CDR2 YNFKEQ come from the germline V gene. The CDR3 spells CASSQGGQGVADTQYF. The CDR3 DNA reads as TGTGCCAGCAGCCAAGGCGGACAGGGGGTGGCAGATACGCAGTATTTT.

The gene calls are TRBV5-4 and TRBJ2-5, with a weak D call TRBD1 (6 bases). Trimming stripped 0 bases from V and 4 bases from J, with 10 bases between. The CDR3 has 14 amino acids. Germline CDR1 and CDR2: SGHNT and YYREEE (reference sequence). CDR3: CASSLGPRGETQYF. CDR3 nucleotide sequence: TGTGCCAGCAGCTTGGGGCCCAGGGGAGAGACCCAGTACTTC.

The rearrangement uses TRBV14 and TRBJ1-1, with D tentatively TRBD1 (6 bases). V dropped 1 base and J dropped 12 bases, with 15 bases sitting between them. CDR3 length: 13 residues. Germline V gene data show CDR1 as SGHDN and CDR2 as FVKESK. CDR3 in DNA: TGTGCCAGCAGCCAAGTATTTCGGGACATTACTTTCTTT. This encodes CASSQVFRDITFF.

This chain joins TRBV9 and TRBJ1-3; D remains ambiguous. Germline V CDR1 and CDR2: SGDLS, YYNGEE. CDR3 length: 16 residues. V was trimmed by 3 bases and J by 0 bases, leaving 13 bases between them. The CDR3 nucleotides read TGTGCCAGCAGCGGTTCGGGTGATTACTCTGGAAACACCATATATTTT. It is translated as CASSGSGDYSGNTIYF.

The rearrangement joins TRBV11-2 to TRBJ2-5; D might be TRBD1 (6 bases). CDR3 size: 13 residues. Germline CDR1 SGHAT, CDR2 FQNNGV. The V end was cut by 6 bases, the J end by 0 bases, with 8 bases between. The CDR3 DNA reads as TGTGCCAGCAGTACAGGGAACCAAGAGACCCAGTACTTC. It is translated as CASSTGNQETQYF. The variable domain in full, with the rest retrieved from reference TRBV11-2 and TRBJ2-5, is EAGVAQSPRYKIIEKRQSVAFWCNPISGHATLYWYQQILGQGPKLLIQFQNNGVVDDSQLPKDRFSAERLKGVDSTLKIQPAKLEDSAVYLCASSTGNQETQYFGPGTRLLVL.

V and J are TRBV10-3 and TRBJ2-7; 8 nucleotides match TRBD1. CDR1 and CDR2 from the germline V gene are ENHRY and SYGVKD. V dropped 0 bases and J dropped 4; count of bases not matched to a gene: 14. The CDR3 contains 18 residues. Here the CDR3 DNA reads TGTGCCATCAGTGAGTCGACTCAGGGGGCGCAAATAAAGTACGAGCAGTACTTC. It is translated as CAISESTQGAQIKYEQYF.

The rearrangement links TRBV5-4 to TRBJ2-3, with D perhaps TRBD2 (6 bases). Germline CDR1 and CDR2: SGHNT and YYREEE (reference sequence). V was trimmed by 1 base and J by 0 bases, leaving 15 bases between them. The CDR3 covers 17 residues. DNA of the CDR3: TGTGCCAGCAGCTTGTCTGGCGGGGAGGTTAGCACAGATACGCAGTATTTT. Translating it yields CASSLSGGEVSTDTQYF.

The genes are TRBV27 and TRBJ2-7, with 10 bases lining up with TRBD2. The V gene's germline CDR1 is MNHEY and CDR2 SMNVEV (reference sequence). The CDR3 is made up of 16 amino acids. V lost 4 bases, J lost 6 bases, and 12 bases stayed unmatched. The CDR3: CASSYGLLAGVTEQYF. The CDR3 nucleotides read TGTGCCAGCAGTTACGGACTCCTAGCGGGAGTTACCGAGCAGTACTTC.

The chain has TRBV9 and TRBJ2-1; 8 positions agree with TRBD2. CDR1 and CDR2 from the germline V gene are SGDLS and YYNGEE. The CDR3 is 18 residues long. V trimming: 0 bases; J trimming: 3 bases; junction bases outside the gene matches: 11. This CDR3 is CASSVAGLAGQLYNEQFF. CDR3 bases: TGTGCCAGCAGCGTAGCTGGGTTAGCGGGACAACTCTACAATGAGCAGTTCTTC.

J is TRBJ2-3 and V is TRBV19; TRBD2 matches at 9 bases. The CDR3 sequence is 15 residues long. Germline V gives CDR1 LNHDA, CDR2 SQIVND (reference sequence). V shed 7 bases and J 0 bases; nucleotides not matched to a gene: 5. This CDR3 reads CASTPTSGSTDTQYF. The CDR3 nucleotides read TGTGCCAGTACCCCAACTAGCGGGAGCACAGATACGCAGTATTTT.

With respect to this clone: The same CDR3 is also encoded by other DNA sequences in this sample. The J gene is TRBJ2-2, the V gene TRBV5-8, with 7 bases lining up with TRBD1. Germline CDR1 SGHTS, CDR2 YDEGEE. V lost 1 base and J lost 6; bases outside the gene matches: 6. The CDR3 has 15 amino acids. The CDR3 coding sequence is TGTGCCAGCAGCTTGAAGGGGGCCGGTGCCGGGGAGCTGTTTTTT. Translation gives CASSLKGAGAGELFF.